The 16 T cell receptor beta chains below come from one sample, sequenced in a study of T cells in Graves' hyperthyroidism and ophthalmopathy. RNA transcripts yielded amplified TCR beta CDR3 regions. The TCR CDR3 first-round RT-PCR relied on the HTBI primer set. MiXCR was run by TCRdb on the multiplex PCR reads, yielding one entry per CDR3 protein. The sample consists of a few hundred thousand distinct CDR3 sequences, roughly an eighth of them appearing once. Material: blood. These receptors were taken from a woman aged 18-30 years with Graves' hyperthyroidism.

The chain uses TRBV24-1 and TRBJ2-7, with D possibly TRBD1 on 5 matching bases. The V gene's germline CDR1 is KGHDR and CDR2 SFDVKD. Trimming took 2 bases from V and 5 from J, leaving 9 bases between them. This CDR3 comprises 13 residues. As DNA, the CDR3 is TGTGCCACCAGTGATTCCGGCAGGGACGAGCAGTACTTC. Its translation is CATSDSGRDEQYF.

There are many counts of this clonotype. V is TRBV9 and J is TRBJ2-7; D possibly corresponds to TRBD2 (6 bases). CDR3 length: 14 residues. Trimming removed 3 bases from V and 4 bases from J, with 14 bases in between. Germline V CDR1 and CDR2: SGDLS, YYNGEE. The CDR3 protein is CASSAGGGTYEQYF. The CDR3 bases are TGTGCCAGCAGCGCCGGAGGAGGGACGTACGAGCAGTACTTC.

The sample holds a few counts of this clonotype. The chain's CDR3 is CASSYPAQLNQPQHF. CDR3 DNA: TGTGCCAGCAGTTATCCAGCGCAGCTAAATCAGCCCCAGCATTTT. The chain carries TRBV28 and TRBJ1-5; no clear D gene. Germline V gene lookup returns CDR1 MDHEN and CDR2 SYDVKM. Trimming shortened V by 4 bases and J by 4 bases, and 14 bases separated the two germline ends. The CDR3 covers 15 residues.

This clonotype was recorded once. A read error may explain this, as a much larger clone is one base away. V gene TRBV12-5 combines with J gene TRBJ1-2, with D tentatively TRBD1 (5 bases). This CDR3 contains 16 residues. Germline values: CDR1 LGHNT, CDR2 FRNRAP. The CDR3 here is CASGLVEMGLNCGYTF. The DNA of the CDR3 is TGTGCTAGTGGTTTGGTCGAGATGGGACTTAACTGTGGCTACACCTTC.

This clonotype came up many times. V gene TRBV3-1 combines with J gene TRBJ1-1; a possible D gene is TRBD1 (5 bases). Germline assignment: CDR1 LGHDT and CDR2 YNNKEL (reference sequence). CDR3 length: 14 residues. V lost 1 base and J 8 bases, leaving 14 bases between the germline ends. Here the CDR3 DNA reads TGTGCCAGCAGCCAAGGGGGGTACTCAGAAGAAGCTTTCTTT. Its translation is CASSQGGYSEEAFF.

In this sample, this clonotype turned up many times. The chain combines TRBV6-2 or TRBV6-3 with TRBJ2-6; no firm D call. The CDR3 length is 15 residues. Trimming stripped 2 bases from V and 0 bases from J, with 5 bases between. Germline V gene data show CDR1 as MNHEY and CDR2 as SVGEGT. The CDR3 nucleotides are TGTGCCAGCAGTTACGACCCCTCTGGGGCCAACGTCCTGACTTTC. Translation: CASSYDPSGANVLTF.

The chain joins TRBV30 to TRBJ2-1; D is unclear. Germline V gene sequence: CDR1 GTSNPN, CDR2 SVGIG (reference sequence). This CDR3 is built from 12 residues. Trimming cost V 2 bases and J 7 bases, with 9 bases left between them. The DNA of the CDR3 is TGTGCCTGGAGTTACAGTAGGAATGAGCAGTTCTTC. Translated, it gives CAWSYSRNEQFF.

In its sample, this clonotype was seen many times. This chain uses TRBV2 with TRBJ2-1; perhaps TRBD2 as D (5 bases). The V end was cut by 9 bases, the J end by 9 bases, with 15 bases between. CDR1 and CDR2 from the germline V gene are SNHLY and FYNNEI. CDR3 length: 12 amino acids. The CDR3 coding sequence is TGTGCCAGTCAGGTGGACGAGGGTGAGCAGTTCTTC. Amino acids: CASQVDEGEQFF.

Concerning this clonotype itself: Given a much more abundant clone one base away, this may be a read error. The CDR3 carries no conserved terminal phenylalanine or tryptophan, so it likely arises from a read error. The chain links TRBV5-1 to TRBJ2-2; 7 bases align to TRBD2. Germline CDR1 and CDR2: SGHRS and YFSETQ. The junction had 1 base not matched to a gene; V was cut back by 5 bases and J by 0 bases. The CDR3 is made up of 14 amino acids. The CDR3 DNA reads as TGCGCCAGCAGGGGACTATCGAACACCGGGGAGCTGTTTGTT. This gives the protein CASRGLSNTGELFV.

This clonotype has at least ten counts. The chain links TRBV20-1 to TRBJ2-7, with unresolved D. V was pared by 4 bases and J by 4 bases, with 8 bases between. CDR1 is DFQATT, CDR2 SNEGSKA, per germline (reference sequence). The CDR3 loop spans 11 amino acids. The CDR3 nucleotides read TGCAGTGCTATGGAGTCTTACGAGCAGTACTTC. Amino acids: CSAMESYEQYF.

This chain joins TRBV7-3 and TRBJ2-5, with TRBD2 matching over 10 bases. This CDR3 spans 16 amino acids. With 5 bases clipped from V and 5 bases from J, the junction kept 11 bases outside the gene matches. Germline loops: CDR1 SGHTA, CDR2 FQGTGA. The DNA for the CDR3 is TGTGCCAGCAGCCAAGCGGGGGGGCCGGATCATGAGACCCAGTACTTC. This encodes CASSQAGGPDHETQYF.

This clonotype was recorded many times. The CDR3 DNA follows: TGTGCCAGCAGCCAAGGGGGTATGGCGGGACCCCAGTTCTTC. It is translated as CASSQGGMAGPQFF. V and J are TRBV3-1 and TRBJ2-1, with TRBD2 as a possible D gene (6 bases). The V and J ends lost 1 base and 13 bases respectively, with 17 bases between them. Germline loops: CDR1 LGHDT, CDR2 YNNKEL (reference sequence). The CDR3 runs 14 residues.

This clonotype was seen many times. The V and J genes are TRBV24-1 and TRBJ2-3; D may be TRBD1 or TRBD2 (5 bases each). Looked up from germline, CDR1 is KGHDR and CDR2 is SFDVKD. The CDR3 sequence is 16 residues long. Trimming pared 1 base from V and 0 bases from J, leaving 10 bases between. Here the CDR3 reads CATSDFGATSTDTQYF. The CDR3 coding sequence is TGTGCCACCAGTGATTTCGGGGCTACTAGCACAGATACGCAGTATTTT.

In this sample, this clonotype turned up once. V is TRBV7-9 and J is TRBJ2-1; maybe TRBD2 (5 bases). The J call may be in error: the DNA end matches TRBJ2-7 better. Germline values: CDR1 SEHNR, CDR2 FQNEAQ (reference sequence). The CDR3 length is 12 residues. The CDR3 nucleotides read TGTGCCAGCAGCCCCAGAGGGAATGAGCAGTACTTC. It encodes CASSPRGNEQYF.

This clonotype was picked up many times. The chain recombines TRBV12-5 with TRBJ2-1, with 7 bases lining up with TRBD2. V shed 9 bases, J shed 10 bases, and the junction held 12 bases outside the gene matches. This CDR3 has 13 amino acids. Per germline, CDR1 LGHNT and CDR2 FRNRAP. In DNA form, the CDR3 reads TGTGCTAGCCCAACCTCGGCGGGAGTGGAGCAGTTCTTC. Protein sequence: CASPTSAGVEQFF.

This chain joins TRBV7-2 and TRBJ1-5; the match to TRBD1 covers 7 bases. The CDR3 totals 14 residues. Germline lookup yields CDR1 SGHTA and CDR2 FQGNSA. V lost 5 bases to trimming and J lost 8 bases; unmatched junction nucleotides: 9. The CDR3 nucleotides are TGTGCCAGCAGCCCCGAGGGGGCCCCGGAGCCCCAGCATTTT. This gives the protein CASSPEGAPEPQHF.